Below, one T cell receptor (beta chain) is given with its context. Its antigen is not known. The data originate from a study of cytomegalovirus exposure and HLA in healthy donors. Findings and caveats of the study: Associated with cytomegalovirus, according to the listing, were some 180 TCR beta chains.

This CDR3 comprises 16 residues. Germline V gene data show CDR1 as MNHEY and CDR2 as SVGAGI. The V end lost 0 bases, the J end lost 1 base, and 12 bases lay between the germline ends. Here immunoSEQ multiplex PCR was the method, and the copy in TCRdb shows in-frame clones only, minus some. The sample contains 120,000 or so clones, approximately 86% of which appear only once. The TCR originated in a man younger than 35 in good health and CMV-seropositive. Sample: PBMCs. V and J are TRBV6-5 and TRBJ1-2; tentative D call: TRBD1 (6 bases). The CDR3 spells CASSYSLKDSNYGYTF. The CDR3 nucleotides read TGTGCCAGCAGTTACTCACTAAAGGACAGTAACTATGGCTACACCTTC.